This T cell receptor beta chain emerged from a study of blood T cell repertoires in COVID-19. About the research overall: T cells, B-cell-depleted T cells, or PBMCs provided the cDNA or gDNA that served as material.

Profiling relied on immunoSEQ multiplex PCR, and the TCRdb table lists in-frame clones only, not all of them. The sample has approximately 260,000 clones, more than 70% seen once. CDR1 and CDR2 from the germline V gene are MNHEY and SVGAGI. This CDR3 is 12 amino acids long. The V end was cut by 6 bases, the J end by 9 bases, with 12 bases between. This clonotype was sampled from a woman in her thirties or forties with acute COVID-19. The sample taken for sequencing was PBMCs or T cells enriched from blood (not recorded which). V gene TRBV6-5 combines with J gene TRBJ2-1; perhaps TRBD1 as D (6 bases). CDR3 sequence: CASSRGMGEQFF. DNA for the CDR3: TGTGCCAGCAGCAGGGGAATGGGTGAGCAGTTCTTC.